This T cell receptor (beta chain) is from a study of cytomegalovirus exposure and HLA in healthy donors. Turning to this clone: Antigen specificity is unknown.

PCR employed 60 Vbeta and 13 Jbeta primers. Profiling relied on immunoSEQ multiplex PCR, and the TCRdb table lists in-frame clones only, not all of them. The table includes approximately 150,000 clones, about 60% detected once. J was trimmed by 7 bases and V by 6 bases; bases with no gene match: 13. CDR1 and CDR2 from the germline V gene are MDHEN and SYDVKM. The CDR3 consists of 15 residues. Study findings and constraints: Later analysis identified several of the most significant clusters that appeared linked to common viral pathogens.

The J gene is TRBJ2-7, the V gene TRBV28, with 9 bases matching TRBD1. Sequenced sample: PBMCs. The sequence derives from a woman aged 60 to 75 in good health and CMV-seropositive. CDR3 region: CASSPAGTGTFEQYF. For the CDR3, the DNA is TGTGCCAGCAGCCCGGCCGGGACAGGGACCTTTGAGCAGTACTTC.